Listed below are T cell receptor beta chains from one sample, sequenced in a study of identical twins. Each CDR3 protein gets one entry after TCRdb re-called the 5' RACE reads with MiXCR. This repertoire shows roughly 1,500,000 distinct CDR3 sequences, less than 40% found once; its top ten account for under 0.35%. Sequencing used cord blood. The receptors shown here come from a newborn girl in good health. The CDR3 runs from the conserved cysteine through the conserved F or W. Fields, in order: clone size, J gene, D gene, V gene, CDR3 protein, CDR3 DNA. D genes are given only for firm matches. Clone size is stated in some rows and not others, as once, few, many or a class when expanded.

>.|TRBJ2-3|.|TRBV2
CASSESVARGTDTQYF
TGTGCCAGCAGTGAGTCTGTAGCCAGGGGCACAGATACGCAGTATTTT
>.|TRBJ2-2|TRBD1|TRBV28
CASSLSARRQGAAGELFF
TGTGCCAGCAGTTTATCGGCCCGTAGACAGGGGGCGGCCGGGGAGCTGTTTTTT
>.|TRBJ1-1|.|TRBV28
CETWRGGTNTEAFF
TGTGAAACGTGGCGGGGGGGGACTAACACTGAAGCTTTCTTT
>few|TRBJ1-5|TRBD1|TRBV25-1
CASSPRDSFNQPQHF
TGTGCCAGCAGTCCCAGGGACAGCTTTAATCAGCCCCAGCATTTT
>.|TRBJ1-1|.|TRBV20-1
CSAKQVDTEAFF
TGCAGTGCAAAACAGGTGGACACTGAAGCTTTCTTT
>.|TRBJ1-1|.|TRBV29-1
CSVADRQAIEAFF
TGCAGCGTGGCGGATAGGCAGGCCATTGAAGCTTTCTTT
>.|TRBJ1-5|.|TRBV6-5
CASSPASHSNQPQHF
TGTGCCAGCAGCCCGGCCTCCCACAGCAATCAGCCCCAGCATTTT
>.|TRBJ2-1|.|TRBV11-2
CASSRPLGGLRFNEQFF
TGTGCCAGCAGTCGACCCCTTGGGGGGCTAAGGTTCAATGAGCAGTTCTTC
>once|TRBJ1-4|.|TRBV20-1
CSAPGGVTNEKLFF
TGCAGTGCCCCGGGGGGTGTCACTAATGAAAAACTGTTTTTT
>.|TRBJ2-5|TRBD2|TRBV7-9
CATLSRLAGGNEQYF
TGTGCCACACTCAGCCGTCTAGCGGGAGGGAATGAGCAGTACTTC
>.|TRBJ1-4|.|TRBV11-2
CASSLWEGPSGNEKLFF
TGTGCCAGCAGCTTATGGGAGGGGCCCTCGGGTAATGAAAAACTGTTTTTT
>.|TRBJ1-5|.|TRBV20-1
CSASPGYQPQHF
TGCAGTGCTAGCCCCGGTTATCAGCCCCAGCATTTT
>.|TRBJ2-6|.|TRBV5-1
CASSLALMSGANVLTF
TGCGCCAGCAGCTTGGCCCTTATGTCTGGGGCCAACGTCCTGACTTTC
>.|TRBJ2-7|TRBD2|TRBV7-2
CASSFSGGFYEQYF
TGTGCCAGCAGCTTTAGCGGGGGTTTTTACGAGCAGTACTTC
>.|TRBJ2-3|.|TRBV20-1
CSAPGRRGTDTQYF
TGCAGTGCTCCAGGGCGGCGGGGCACAGATACGCAGTATTTT
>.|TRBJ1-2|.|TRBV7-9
CASSLGPGAYGYTF
TGTGCCAGCAGCTTAGGACCAGGGGCCTATGGCTACACCTTC
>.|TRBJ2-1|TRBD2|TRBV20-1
CSARLQAAGEQFF
TGCAGTGCTAGGCTCCAGGCAGCGGGGGAGCAGTTCTTC
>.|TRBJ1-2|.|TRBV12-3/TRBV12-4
CASSSTTNYGYTF
TGTGCCAGCAGTTCCACTACTAACTATGGCTACACCTTC
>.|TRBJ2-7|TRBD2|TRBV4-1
CASSPNLAVPYEQYF
TGCGCCAGCAGCCCAAACCTAGCGGTCCCCTACGAGCAGTACTTC
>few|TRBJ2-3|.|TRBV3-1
CASSQVIPVQPSTDTQYF
TGTGCCAGCAGCCAAGTAATCCCGGTACAGCCCAGCACAGATACGCAGTATTTT
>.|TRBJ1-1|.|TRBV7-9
CASSLAKGAFF
TGTGCCAGCAGCTTAGCGAAGGGGGCTTTCTTT
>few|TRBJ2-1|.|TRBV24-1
CATSDLDSSQNNEQFF
TGTGCCACCAGTGACCTTGACAGTTCACAAAACAATGAGCAGTTCTTC
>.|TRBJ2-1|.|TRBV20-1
CSQSGFAEQFF
TGCAGTCAGTCGGGGTTTGCCGAGCAGTTCTTC
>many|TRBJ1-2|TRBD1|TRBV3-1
CASSRTGANYGYTF
TGTGCCAGCAGTCGGACAGGGGCCAACTATGGCTACACCTTC
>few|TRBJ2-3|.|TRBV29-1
CSVGPLYF
TGCAGCGTTGGGCCCCTGTATTTT
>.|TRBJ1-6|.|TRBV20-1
CSARGVEVSPPHF
TGCAGTGCTAGAGGAGTTGAGGTCTCACCCCCCCACTTT
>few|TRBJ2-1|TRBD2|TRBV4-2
CASSKAGGIDEQFF
TGTGCCAGCAGCAAAGCGGGAGGGATAGATGAGCAGTTCTTC
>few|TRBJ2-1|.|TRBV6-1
CASSVAPSYNEQFF
TGTGCCAGCAGTGTGGCCCCCTCCTACAATGAGCAGTTCTTC